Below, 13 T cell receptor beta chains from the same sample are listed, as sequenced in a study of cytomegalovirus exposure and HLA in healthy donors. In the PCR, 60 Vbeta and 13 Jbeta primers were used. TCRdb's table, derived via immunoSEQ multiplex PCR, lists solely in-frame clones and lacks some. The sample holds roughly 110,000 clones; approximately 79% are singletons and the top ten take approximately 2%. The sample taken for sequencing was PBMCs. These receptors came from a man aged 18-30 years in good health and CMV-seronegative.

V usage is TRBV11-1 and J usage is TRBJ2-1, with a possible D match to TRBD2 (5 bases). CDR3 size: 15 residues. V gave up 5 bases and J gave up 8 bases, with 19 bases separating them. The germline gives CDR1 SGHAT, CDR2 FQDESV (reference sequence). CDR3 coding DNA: TGTGCCAGCAGCCGACTAAAAGGGCTGGTCGATGAGCAGTTCTTC. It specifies CASSRLKGLVDEQFF.

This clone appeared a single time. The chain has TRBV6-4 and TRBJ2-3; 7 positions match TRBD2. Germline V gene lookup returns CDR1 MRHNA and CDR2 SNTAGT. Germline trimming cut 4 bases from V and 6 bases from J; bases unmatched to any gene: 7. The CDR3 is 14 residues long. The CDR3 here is CASSASSGADTQYF. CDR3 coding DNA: TGTGCCAGCAGTGCGTCGAGCGGGGCCGATACGCAGTATTTT.

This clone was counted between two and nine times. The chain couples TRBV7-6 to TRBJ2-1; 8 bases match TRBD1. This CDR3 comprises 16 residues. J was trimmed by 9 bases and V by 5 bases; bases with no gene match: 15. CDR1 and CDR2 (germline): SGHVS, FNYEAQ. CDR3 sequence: CASSHGKDRVGSEQFF. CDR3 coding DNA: TGTGCCAGCAGCCACGGAAAGGACAGGGTGGGCAGTGAGCAGTTCTTC.

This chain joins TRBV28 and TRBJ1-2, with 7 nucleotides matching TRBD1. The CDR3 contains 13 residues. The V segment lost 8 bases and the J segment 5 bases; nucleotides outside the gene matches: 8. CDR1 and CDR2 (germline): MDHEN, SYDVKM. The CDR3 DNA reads TGTGCCAGCCTCGGGGGACAGATTTATGGCTACACCTTC. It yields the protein CASLGGQIYGYTF.

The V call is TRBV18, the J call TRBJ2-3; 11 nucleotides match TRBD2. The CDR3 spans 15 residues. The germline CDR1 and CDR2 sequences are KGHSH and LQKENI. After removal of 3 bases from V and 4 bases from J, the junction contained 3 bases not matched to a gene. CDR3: CASSPTSGMPDTQYF. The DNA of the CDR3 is TGTGCCAGCTCACCGACTAGCGGGATGCCAGATACGCAGTATTTT.

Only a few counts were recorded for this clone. The CDR3 bases are TGCGCCAGCAGCCAAGACGGAGGAATCTACAATGAGCAGTTCTTC. This translates into CASSQDGGIYNEQFF. The rearrangement uses TRBV4-3 and TRBJ2-1, with D possibly TRBD2 on 5 matching bases. This CDR3 region has 15 residues. In germline, CDR1 is LGHNA, CDR2 YSLEER. Trimming stripped 0 bases from V and 3 bases from J, with 9 bases between.

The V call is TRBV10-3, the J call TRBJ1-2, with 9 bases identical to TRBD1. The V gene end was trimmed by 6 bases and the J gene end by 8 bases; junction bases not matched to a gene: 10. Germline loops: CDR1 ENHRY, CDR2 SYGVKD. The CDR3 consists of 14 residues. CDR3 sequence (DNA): TGTGCCATCAGAGGGGACAGGGTGGCGGGAGGCTACACCTTC. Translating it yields CAIRGDRVAGGYTF.

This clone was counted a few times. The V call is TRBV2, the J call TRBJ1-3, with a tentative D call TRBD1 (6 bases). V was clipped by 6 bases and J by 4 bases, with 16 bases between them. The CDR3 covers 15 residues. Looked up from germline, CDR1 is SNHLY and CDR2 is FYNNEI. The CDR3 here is CASSPDSLGGNTIYF. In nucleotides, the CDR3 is TGTGCCAGCAGCCCGGACAGTCTGGGCGGAAACACCATATATTTT.

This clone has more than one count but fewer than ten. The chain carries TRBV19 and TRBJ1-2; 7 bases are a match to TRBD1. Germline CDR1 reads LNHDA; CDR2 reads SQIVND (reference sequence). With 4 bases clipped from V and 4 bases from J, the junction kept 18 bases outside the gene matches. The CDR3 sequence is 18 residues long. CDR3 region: CASSRNRDSTNRLYGYTF. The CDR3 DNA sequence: TGTGCCAGTAGTAGAAACCGGGACAGTACAAATAGGCTCTATGGCTACACCTTC. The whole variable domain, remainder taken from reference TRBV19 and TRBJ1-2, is DGGITQSPKYLFRKEGQNVTLSCEQNLNHDAMYWYRQDPGQGLRLIYYSQIVNDFQKGDIAEGYSVSREKKESFPLTVTSAQKNPTAFYLCASSRNRDSTNRLYGYTFGSGTRLTVV.

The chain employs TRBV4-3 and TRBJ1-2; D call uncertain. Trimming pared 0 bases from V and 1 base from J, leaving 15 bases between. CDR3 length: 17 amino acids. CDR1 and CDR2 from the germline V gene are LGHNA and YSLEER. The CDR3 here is CASSQEVLTRLNYGYTF. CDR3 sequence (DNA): TGCGCCAGCAGCCAAGAAGTCCTGACGAGACTTAACTATGGCTACACCTTC.

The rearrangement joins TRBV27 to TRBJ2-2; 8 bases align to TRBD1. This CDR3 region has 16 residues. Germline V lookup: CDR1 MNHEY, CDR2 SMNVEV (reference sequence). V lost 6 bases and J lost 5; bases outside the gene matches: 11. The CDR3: CASSSAGGGLTGELFF. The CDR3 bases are TGTGCCAGCAGCTCAGCAGGGGGCGGACTGACCGGGGAGCTGTTTTTT.

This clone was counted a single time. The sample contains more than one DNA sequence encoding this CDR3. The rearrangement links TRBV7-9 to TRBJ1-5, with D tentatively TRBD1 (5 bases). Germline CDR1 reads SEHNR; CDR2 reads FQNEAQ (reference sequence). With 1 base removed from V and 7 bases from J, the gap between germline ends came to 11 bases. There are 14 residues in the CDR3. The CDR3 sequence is CASSLGGGGQPQHF. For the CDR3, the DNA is TGTGCCAGCAGCTTAGGGGGGGGAGGGCAGCCCCAGCATTTT.

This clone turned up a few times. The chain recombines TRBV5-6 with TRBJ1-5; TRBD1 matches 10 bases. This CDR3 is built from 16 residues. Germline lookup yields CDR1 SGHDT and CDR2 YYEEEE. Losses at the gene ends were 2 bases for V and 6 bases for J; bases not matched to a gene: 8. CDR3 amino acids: CASSFSGTGAGQPQHF. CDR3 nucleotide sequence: TGTGCCAGCAGCTTTTCCGGGACAGGGGCGGGTCAGCCCCAGCATTTT. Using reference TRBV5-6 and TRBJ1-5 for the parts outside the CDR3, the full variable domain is DAGVTQSPTHLIKTRGQQVTLRCSPKSGHDTVSWYQQALGQGPQFIFQYYEEEERQRGNFPDRFSGHQFPNYSSELNVNALLLGDSALYLCASSFSGTGAGQPQHFGDGTRLSIL.